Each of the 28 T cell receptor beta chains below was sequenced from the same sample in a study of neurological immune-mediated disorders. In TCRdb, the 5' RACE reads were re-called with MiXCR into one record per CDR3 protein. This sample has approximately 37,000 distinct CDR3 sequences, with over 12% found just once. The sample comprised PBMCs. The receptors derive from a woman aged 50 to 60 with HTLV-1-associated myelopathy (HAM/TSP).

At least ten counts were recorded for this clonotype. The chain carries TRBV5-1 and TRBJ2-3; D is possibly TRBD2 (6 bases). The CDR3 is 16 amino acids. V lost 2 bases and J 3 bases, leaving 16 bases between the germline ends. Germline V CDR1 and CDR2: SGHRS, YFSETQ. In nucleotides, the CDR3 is TGCGCCAGCAGCTTCGGGGGATGGATAAGAACAGATACGCAGTATTTT. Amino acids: CASSFGGWIRTDTQYF.

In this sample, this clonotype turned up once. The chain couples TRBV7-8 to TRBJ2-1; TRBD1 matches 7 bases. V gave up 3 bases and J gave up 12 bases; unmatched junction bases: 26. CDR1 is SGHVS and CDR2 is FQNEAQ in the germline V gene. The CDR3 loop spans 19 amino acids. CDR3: CASSFDRESGQSSPDTQFF. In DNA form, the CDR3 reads TGTGCCAGCAGCTTTGACAGGGAGTCGGGGCAGAGCAGCCCAGATACGCAGTTCTTC.

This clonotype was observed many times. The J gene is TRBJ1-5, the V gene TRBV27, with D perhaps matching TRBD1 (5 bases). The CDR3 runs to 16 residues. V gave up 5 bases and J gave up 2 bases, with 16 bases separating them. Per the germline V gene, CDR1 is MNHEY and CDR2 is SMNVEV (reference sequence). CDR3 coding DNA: TGTGCCAGCAGTCCATACGGGGAAGGGGGCAATCAGCCCCAGCATTTT. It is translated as CASSPYGEGGNQPQHF.

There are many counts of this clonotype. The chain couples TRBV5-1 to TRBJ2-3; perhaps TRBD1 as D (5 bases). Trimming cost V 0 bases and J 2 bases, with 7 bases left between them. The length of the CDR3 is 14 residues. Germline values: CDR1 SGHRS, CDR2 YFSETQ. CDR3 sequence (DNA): TGCGCCAGCAGCTTGGCAGGGAACACAGATACGCAGTATTTT. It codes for CASSLAGNTDTQYF.

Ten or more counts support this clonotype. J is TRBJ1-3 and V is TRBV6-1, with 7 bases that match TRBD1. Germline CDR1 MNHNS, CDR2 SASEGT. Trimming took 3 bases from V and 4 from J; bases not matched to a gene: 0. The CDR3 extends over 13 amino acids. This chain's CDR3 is CASSETGGNTIYF. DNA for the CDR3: TGTGCCAGCAGTGAGACAGGGGGAAACACCATATATTTT.

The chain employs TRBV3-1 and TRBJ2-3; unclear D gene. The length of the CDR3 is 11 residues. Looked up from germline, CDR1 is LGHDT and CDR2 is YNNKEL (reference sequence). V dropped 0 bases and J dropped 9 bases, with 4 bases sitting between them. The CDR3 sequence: CASSQEGTQYF. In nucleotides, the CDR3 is TGTGCCAGCAGCCAAGAGGGCACGCAGTATTTT.

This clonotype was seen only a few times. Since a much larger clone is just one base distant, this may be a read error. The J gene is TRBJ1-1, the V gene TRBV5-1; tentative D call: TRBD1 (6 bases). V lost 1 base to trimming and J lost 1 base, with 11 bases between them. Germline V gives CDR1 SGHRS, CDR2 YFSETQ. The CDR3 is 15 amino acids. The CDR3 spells CASSLYQGTNTEAFF. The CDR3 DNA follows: TGCGCCAGCAGCTTGTATCAGGGGACGAACACTGAAGCTTTCTTT.

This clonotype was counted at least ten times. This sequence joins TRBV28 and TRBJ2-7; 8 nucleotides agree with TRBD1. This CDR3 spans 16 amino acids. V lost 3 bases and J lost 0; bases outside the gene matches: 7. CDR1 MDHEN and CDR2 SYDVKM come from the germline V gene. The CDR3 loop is CASSLGTGPNSYEQYV. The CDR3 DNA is TGTGCCAGCAGTTTGGGGACAGGCCCTAACTCCTACGAGCAGTACGTC.

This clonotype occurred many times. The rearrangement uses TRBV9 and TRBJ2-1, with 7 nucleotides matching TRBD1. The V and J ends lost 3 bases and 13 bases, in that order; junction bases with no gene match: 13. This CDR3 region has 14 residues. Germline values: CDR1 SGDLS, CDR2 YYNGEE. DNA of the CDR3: TGTGCCAGCAGCGATGGGACAGTGCCTCGTGGACAGTTCTTC. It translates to CASSDGTVPRGQFF.

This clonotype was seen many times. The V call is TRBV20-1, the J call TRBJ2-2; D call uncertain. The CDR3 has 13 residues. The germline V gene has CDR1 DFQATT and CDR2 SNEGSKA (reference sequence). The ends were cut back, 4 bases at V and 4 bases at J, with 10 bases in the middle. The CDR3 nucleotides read TGCAGTGCTACGGCAGCCCGCACCGGGGAGCTGTTTTTT. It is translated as CSATAARTGELFF.

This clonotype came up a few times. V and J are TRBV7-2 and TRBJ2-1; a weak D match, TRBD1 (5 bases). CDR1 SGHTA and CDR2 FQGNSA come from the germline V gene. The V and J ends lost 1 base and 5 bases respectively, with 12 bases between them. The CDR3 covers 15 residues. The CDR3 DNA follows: TGTGCCAGCAGCTTAGACCCAGGGTCCCACAATGAGCAGTTCTTC. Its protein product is CASSLDPGSHNEQFF.

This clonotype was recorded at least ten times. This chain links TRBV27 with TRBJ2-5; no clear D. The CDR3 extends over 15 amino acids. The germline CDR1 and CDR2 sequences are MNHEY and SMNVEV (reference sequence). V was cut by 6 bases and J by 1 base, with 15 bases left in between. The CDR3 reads CASSRRKVLQETQYF. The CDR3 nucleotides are TGTGCCAGCAGCCGGCGGAAGGTCCTCCAAGAGACCCAGTACTTC.

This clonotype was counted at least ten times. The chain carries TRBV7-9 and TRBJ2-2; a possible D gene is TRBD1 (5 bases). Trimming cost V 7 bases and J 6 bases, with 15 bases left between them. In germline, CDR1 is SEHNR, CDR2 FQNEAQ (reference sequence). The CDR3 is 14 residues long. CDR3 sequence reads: CASIAPLGPGELFF. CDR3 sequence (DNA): TGTGCCAGCATCGCCCCCCTGGGGCCCGGGGAGCTGTTTTTT.

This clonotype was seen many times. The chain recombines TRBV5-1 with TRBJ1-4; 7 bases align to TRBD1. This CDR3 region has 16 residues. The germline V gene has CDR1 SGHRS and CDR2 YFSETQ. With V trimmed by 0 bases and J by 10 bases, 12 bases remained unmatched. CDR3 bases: TGCGCCAGCAGCTTGGGTCAGGGGGTAGGGCTCGGAAAACTGTTTTTT. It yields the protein CASSLGQGVGLGKLFF. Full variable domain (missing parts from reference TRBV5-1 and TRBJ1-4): KAGVTQTPRYLIKTRGQQVTLSCSPISGHRSVSWYQQTPGQGLQFLFEYFSETQRNKGNFPGRFSGRQFSNSRSEMNVSTLELGDSALYLCASSLGQGVGLGKLFFGSGTQLSVL.

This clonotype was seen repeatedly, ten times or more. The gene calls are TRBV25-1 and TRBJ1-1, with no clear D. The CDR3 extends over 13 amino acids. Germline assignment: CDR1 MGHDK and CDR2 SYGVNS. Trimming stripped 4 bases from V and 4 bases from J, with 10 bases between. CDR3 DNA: TGTGCCAGCAGTGTAGGGCGGCTCACTGAAGCTTTCTTT. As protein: CASSVGRLTEAFF.

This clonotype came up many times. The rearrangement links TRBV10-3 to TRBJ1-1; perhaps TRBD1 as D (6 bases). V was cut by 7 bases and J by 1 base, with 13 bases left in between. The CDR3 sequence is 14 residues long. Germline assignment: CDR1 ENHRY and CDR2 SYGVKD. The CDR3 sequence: CAINNLGQNTEAFF. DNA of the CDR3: TGTGCCATCAACAACCTGGGACAGAACACTGAAGCTTTCTTT.

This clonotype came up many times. The CDR3 region has the DNA TGTGCCAGCACGTCGGGGGGGTACCAAGAGACCCAGTACTTC. Protein: CASTSGGYQETQYF. The gene calls are TRBV27 and TRBJ2-5, with 8 bases that match TRBD2. The junction had 4 bases not matched to a gene; V was cut back by 7 bases and J by 0 bases. Germline assignment: CDR1 MNHEY and CDR2 SMNVEV (reference sequence). This CDR3 has 14 amino acids.

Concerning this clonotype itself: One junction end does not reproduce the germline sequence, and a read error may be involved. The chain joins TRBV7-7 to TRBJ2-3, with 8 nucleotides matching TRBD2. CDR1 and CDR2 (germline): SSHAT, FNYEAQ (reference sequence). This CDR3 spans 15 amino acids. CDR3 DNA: TGTGCTAGCAGCTCCAGTAGCGGGGCTGGGAATACGCAGTATTTT. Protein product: CASSSSSGAGNTQYF. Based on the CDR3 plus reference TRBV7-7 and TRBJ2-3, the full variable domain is GAGVSQSPRYKVTKRGQDVTLRCDPISSHATLYWYQQALGQGPEFLTYFNYEAQPDKSGLPSDRFSAERPEGSISTLTIQRTEQRDSAMYRCASSSSSGAGNTQYFGPGTRLTVL.

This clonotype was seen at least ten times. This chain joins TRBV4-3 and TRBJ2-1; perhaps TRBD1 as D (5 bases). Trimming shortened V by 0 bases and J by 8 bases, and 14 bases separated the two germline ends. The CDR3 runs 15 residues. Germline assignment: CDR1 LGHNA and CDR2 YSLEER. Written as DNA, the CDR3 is TGCGCCAGCAGCCAAGACCCCCAGGGTGGGGATGAGCAGTTCTTC. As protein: CASSQDPQGGDEQFF.

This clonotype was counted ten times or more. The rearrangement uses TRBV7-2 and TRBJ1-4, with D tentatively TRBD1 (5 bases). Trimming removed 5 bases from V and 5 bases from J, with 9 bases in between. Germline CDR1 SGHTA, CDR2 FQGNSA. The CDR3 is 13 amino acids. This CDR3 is CASSRRENEKLFF. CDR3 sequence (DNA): TGTGCCAGCAGCCGCAGGGAAAATGAAAAACTGTTTTTT.

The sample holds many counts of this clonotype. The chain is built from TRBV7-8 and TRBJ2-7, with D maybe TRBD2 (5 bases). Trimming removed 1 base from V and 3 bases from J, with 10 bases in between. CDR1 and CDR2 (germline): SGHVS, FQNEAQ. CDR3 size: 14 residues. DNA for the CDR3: TGTGCCAGCAGCTTAGACGGGGTGGACTACGAGCAGTACTTC. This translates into CASSLDGVDYEQYF.

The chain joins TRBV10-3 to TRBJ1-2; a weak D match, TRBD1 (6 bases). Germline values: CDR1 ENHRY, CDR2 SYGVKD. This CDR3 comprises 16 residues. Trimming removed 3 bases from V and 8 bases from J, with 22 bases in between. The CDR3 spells CAISERGHRPQGGYTF. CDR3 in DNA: TGTGCCATCAGTGAAAGAGGGCACCGGCCTCAGGGGGGCTACACCTTC.

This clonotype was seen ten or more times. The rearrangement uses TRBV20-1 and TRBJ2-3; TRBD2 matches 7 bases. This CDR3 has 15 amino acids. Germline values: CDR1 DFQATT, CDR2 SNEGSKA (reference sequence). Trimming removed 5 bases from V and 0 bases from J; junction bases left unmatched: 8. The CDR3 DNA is TGCAGTGCTGCTGCGGGAGCGGGGAGCACAGATACGCAGTATTTT. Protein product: CSAAAGAGSTDTQYF.

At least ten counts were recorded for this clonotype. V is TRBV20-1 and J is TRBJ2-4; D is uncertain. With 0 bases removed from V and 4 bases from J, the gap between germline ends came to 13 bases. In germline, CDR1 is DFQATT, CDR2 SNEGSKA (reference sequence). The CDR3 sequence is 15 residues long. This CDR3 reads CSARDGEAHKNIQYF. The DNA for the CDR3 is TGCAGTGCTAGAGACGGAGAGGCGCATAAAAACATTCAGTACTTC.

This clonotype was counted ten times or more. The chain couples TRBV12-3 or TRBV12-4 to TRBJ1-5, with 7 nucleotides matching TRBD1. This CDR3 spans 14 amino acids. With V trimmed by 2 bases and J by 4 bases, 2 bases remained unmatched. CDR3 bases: TGTGCCAGCAGTTTACAGGGGGAGAATCAGCCCCAGCATTTT. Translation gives CASSLQGENQPQHF.

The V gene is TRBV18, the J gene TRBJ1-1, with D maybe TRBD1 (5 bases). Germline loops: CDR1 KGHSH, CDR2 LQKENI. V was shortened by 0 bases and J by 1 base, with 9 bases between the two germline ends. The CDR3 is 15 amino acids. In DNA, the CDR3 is TGTGCCAGCTCACCACCCGGGGGACCGAACACTGAAGCTTTCTTT. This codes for CASSPPGGPNTEAFF.

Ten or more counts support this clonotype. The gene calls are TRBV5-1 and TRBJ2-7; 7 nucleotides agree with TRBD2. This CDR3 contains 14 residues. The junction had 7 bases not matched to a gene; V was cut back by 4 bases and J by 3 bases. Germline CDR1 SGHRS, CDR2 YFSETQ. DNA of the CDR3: TGCGCCAGCAGCCCTAAACGGACTAGCTACGAGCAGTACTTC. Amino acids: CASSPKRTSYEQYF.

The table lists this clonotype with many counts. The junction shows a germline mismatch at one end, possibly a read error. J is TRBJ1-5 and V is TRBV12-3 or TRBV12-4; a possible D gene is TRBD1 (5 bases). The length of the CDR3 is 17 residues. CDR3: CTSSLGVVRALNQPQHF. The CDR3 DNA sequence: TGTACCAGCAGTTTAGGGGTGGTCAGGGCGCTCAATCAGCCCCAGCATTTT.